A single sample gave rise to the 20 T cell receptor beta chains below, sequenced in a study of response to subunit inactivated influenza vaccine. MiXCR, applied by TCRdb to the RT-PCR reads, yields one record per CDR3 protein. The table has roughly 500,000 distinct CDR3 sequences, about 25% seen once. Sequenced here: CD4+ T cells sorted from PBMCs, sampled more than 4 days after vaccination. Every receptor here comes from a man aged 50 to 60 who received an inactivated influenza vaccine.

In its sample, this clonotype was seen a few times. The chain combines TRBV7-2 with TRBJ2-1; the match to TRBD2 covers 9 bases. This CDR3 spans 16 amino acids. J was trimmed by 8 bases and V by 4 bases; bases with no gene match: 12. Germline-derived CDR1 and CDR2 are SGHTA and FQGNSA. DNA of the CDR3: TGTGCCAGCAGCTACTCCGGGACTAGCCCAGGCGATGAGCAGTTCTTC. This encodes CASSYSGTSPGDEQFF.

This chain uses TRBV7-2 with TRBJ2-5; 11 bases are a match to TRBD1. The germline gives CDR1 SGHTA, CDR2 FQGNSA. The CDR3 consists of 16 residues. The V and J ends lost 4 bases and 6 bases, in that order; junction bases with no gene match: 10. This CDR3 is CASSSGTGGPWQTQYF. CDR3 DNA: TGTGCCAGCAGCTCCGGGACAGGGGGGCCGTGGCAGACCCAGTACTTC.

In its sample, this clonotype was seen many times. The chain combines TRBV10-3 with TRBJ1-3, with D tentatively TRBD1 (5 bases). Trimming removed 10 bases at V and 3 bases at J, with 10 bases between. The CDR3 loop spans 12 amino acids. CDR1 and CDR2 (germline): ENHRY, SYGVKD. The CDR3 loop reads CATGTGGNTIYF. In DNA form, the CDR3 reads TGTGCCACGGGGACTGGTGGAAACACCATATATTTT.

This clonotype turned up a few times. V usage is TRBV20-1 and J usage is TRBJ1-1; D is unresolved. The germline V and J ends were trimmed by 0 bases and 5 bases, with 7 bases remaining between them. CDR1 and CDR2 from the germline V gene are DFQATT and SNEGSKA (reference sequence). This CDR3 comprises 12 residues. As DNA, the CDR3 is TGCAGTGCTAGAGATGGTCGGACTGAAGCTTTCTTT. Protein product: CSARDGRTEAFF.

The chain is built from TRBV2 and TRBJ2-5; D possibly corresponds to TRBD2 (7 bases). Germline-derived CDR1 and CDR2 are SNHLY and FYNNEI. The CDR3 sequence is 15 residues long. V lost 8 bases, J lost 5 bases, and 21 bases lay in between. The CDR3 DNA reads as TGTGCCAGCCTCCCAAGGGGGGGCCTAAGTGAGACCCAGTACTTC. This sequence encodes CASLPRGGLSETQYF.

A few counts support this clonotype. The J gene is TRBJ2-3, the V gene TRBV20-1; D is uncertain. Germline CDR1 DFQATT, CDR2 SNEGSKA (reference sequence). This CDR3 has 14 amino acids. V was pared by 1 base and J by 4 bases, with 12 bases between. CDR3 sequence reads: CSARGGILPDTQYF. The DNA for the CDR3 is TGCAGTGCTAGAGGTGGAATTCTGCCAGATACGCAGTATTTT.

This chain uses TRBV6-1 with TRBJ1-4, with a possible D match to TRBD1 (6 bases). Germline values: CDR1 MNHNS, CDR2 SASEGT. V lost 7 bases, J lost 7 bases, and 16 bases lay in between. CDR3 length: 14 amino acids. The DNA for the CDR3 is TGTGCCAGCACCTACGGGCAGGGGACTGAAAAACTGTTTTTT. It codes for CASTYGQGTEKLFF.

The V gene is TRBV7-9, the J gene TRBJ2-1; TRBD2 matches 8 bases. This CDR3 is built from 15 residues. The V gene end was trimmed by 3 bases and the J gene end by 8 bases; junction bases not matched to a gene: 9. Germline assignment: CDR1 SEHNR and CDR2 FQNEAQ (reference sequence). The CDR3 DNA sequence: TGTGCCAGCAGCTTCTTAGCGGGGAGCTTCGATGAGCAGTTCTTC. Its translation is CASSFLAGSFDEQFF.

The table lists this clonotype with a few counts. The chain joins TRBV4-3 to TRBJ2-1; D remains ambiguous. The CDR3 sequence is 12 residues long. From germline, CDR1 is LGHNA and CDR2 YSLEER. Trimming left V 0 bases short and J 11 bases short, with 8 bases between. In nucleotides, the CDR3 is TGCGCCAGCAGCCAAGATCGCGCGAAGCAGTTCTTC. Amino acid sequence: CASSQDRAKQFF.

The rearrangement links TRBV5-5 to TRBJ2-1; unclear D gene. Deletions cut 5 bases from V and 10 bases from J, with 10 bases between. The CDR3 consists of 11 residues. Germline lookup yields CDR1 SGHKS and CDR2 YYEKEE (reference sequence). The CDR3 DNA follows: TGTGCCAGCAGGGACCGTAGGGAGCAGTTCTTC. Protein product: CASRDRREQFF.

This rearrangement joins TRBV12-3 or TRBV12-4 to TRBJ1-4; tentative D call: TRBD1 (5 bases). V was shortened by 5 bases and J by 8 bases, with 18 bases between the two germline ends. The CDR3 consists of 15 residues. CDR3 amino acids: CASSTTVRSGEKLFF. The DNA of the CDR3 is TGTGCCAGCAGTACGACAGTACGGTCGGGCGAAAAACTGTTTTTT.

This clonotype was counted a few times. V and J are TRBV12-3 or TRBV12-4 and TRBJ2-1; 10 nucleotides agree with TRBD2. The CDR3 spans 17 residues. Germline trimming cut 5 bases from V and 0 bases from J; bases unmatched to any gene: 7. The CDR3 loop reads CASSETSGIFSYNEQFF. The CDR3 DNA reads TGTGCCAGCAGTGAAACTAGCGGGATTTTCTCCTACAATGAGCAGTTCTTC.

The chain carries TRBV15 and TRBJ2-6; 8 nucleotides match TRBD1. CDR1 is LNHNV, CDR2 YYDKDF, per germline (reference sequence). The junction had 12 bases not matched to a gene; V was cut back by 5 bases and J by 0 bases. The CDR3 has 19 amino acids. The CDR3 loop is CATSPRLGQELSGANVLTF. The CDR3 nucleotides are TGTGCCACCAGCCCGAGGTTGGGACAGGAGCTCTCTGGGGCCAACGTCCTGACTTTC.

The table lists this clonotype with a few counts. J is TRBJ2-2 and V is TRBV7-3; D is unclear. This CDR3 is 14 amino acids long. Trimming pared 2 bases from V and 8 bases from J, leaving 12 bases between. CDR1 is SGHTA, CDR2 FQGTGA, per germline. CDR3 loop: CASSLLQSPGELFF. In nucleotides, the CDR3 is TGTGCCAGCAGCTTACTGCAGAGTCCAGGGGAGCTGTTTTTT.

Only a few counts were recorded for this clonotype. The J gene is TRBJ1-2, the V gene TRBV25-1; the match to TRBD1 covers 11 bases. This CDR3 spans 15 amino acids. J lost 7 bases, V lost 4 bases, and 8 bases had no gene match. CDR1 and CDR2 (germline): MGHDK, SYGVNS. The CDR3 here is CASSGQGQGVSGYTF. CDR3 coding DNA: TGTGCCAGCAGTGGCCAGGGACAGGGGGTAAGTGGCTACACCTTC.

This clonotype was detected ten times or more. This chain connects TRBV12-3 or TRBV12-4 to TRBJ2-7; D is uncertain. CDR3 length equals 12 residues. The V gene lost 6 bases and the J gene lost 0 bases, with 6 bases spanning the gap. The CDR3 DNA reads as TGTGCCAGCAGCTCTACCTCCTACGAGCAGTACTTC. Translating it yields CASSSTSYEQYF.

DNA of the CDR3: TGTGCCAGCAGCCCTACTAGCGGGGGGACAAATGAGCAGTTCTTC. This codes for CASSPTSGGTNEQFF. The chain recombines TRBV7-6 with TRBJ2-1, with TRBD2 identical over 12 bases. CDR1 is SGHVS and CDR2 is FNYEAQ in the germline V gene. V shed 5 bases, J shed 7 bases, and the junction held 6 bases outside the gene matches. The CDR3 has 15 residues.

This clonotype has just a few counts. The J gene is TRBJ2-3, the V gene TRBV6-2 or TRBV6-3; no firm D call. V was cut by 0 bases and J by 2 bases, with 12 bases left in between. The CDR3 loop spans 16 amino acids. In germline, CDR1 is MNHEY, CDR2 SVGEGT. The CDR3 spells CASSYSLGGNTDTQYF. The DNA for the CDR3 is TGTGCCAGCAGTTACTCGCTAGGTGGGAACACAGATACGCAGTATTTT.

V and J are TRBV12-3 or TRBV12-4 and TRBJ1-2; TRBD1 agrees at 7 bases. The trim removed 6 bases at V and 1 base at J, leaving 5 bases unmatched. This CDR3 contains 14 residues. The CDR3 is CASSRTGDNYGYTF. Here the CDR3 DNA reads TGTGCCAGCAGCAGGACAGGAGATAACTATGGCTACACCTTC.

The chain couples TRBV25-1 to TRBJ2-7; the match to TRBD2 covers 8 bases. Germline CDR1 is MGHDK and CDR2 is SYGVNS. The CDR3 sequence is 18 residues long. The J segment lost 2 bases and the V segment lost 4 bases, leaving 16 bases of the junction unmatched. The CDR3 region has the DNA TGTGCCAGCAGTGGGATTGGTAGCGGGGTCTTTCCCACCTACGAGCAGTACTTC. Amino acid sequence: CASSGIGSGVFPTYEQYF.